This T cell receptor beta chain was observed in a study of blood T cell repertoires in COVID-19. Across the study: The analysed material was cDNA or gDNA that came from T cells, B-cell-depleted T cells, or PBMCs.

Looked up from germline, CDR1 is SGHTA and CDR2 is FQGNSA. The V end lost 2 bases, the J end lost 6 bases, and 17 bases lay between the germline ends. This CDR3 region has 15 residues. In the authors' methods: From reference gene primer amplification, estimates of nucleated cell counts were derived. TCRdb's copy holds only in-frame clones and misses some; the assay was immunoSEQ multiplex PCR. The DNA gave D and trimming, while V, J and clone size come from that table. The repertoire holds 390,000 or so clones, with approximately 89% as singletons. Sequenced sample: peripheral blood. This chain uses TRBV7-2 with TRBJ2-7, with D maybe TRBD2 (5 bases). The clonotype comes from a woman under 40 with COVID-19, enrolled during active disease. The chain's CDR3 is CASSLIGSSRGEQYF. Here the CDR3 DNA reads TGTGCCAGCAGCTTAATAGGCTCTAGCCGCGGCGAGCAGTACTTC. The full variable domain, rest sourced from reference TRBV7-2 and TRBJ2-7, is GAGVSQSPSNKVTEKGKDVELRCDPISGHTALYWYRQSLGQGLEFLIYFQGNSAPDKSGLPSDRFSAERTGGSVSTLTIQRTQQEDSAVYLCASSLIGSSRGEQYFGPGTRLTVT.